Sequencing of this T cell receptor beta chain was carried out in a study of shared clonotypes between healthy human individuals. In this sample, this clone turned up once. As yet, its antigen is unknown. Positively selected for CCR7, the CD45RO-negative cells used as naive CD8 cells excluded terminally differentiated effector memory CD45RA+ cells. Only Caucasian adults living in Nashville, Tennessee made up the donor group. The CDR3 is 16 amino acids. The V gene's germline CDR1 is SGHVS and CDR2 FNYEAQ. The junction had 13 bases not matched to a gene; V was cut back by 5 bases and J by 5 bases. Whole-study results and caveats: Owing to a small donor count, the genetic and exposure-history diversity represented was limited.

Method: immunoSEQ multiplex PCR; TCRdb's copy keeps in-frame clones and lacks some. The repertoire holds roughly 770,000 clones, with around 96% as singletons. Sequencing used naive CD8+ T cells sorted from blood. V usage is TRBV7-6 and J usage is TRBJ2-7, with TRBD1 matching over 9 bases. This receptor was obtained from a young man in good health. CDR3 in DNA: TGTGCCAGCAGCCGTAGCGCGGGACAGGGAGTCCACGAGCAGTACTTC. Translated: CASSRSAGQGVHEQYF.